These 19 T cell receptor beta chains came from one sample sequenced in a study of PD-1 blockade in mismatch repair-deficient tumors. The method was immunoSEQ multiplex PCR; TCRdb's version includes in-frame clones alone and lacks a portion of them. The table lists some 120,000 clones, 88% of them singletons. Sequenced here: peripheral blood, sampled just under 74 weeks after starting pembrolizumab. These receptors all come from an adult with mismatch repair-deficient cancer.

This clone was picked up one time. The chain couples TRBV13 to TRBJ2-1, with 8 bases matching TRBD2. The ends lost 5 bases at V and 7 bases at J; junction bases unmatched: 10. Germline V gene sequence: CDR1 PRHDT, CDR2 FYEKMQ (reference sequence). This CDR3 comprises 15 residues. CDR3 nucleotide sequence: TGTGCCAGCAGCCCGGGGCTAGCGGGTGGTAATGAGCAGTTCTTC. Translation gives CASSPGLAGGNEQFF.

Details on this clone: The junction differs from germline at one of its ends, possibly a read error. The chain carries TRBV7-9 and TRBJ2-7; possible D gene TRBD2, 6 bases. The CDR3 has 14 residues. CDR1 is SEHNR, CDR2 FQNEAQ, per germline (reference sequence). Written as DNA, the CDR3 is TGCGCCAGCAGCCCCCCGGGGAGGTTGGACGAGCAGTACTTC. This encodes CASSPPGRLDEQYF.

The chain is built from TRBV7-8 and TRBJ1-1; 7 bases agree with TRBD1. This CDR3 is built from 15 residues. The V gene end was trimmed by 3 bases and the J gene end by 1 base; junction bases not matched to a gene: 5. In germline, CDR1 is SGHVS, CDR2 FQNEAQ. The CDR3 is CASSFGGTANTEAFF. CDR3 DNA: TGTGCCAGCAGCTTTGGTGGGACAGCGAACACTGAAGCTTTCTTT. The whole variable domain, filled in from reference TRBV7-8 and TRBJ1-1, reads GAGVSQSPRYKVAKRGQDVALRCDPISGHVSLFWYQQALGQGPEFLTYFQNEAQLDKSGLPSDRFFAERPEGSVSTLKIQRTQQEDSAVYLCASSFGGTANTEAFFGQGTRLTVV.

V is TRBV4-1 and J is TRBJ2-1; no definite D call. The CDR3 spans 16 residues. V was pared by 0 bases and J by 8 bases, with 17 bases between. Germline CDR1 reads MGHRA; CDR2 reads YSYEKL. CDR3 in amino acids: CASSQEGWPSPDEQFF. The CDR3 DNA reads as TGCGCCAGCAGCCAAGAGGGGTGGCCCTCTCCGGATGAGCAGTTCTTC.

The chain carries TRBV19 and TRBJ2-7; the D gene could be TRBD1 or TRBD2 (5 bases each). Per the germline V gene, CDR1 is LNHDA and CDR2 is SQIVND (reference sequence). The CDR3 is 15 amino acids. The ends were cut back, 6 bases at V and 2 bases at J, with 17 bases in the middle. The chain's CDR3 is CASSYTGTGTYEQYF. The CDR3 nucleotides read TGTGCCAGTAGCTATACCGGGACCGGGACCTACGAGCAGTACTTC.

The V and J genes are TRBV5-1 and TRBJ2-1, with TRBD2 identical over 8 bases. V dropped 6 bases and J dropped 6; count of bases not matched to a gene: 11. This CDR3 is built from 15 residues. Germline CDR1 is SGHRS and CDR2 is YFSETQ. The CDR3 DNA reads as TGCGCCAGCAAAAAATTCGAGCGGGAGTTCAATGAGCAGTTCTTC. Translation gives CASKKFEREFNEQFF.

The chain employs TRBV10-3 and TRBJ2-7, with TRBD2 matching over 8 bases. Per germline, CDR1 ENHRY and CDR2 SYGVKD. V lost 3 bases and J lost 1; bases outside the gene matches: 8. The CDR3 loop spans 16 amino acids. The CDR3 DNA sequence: TGTGCCATCAGTGACTTTGGTGGGACTAGTTCCTACGAGCAGTACTTC. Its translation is CAISDFGGTSSYEQYF.

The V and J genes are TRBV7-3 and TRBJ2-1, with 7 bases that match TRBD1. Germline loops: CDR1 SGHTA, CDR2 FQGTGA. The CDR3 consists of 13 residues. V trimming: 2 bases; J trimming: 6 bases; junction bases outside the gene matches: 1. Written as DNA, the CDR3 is TGTGCCAGCAGCTTAGGACAGGCCAATGAGCAGTTCTTC. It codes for CASSLGQANEQFF.

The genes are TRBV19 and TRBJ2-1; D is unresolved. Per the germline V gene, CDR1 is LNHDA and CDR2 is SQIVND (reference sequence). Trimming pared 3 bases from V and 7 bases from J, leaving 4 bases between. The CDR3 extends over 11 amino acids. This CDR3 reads CASSIWNEQFF. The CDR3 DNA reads TGTGCCAGTAGTATCTGGAATGAGCAGTTCTTC.

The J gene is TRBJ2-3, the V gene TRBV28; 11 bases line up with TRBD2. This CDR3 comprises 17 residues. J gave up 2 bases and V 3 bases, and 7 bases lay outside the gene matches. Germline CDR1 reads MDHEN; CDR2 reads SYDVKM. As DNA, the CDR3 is TGTGCCAGCAGTTTCTCCGTACTAGCGGGGGCCACAGATACGCAGTATTTT. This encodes CASSFSVLAGATDTQYF.

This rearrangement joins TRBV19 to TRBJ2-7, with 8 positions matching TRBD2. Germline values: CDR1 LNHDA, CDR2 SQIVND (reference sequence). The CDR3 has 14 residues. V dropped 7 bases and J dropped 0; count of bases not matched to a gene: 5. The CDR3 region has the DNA TGTGCCAGTACTCCGGGACTAGGCTCCTACGAGCAGTACTTC. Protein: CASTPGLGSYEQYF.

This CDR3 is CASSLLVHEQFF. CDR3 coding DNA: TGTGCCAGCAGCTTATTAGTACATGAGCAGTTCTTC. The V and J genes are TRBV7-2 and TRBJ2-1, with D uncertain. The germline V gene has CDR1 SGHTA and CDR2 FQGNSA. The CDR3 is 12 residues long. Trimming shortened V by 2 bases and J by 8 bases, and 7 bases separated the two germline ends. Supplemented by reference TRBV7-2 and TRBJ2-1, the full variable domain reads GAGVSQSPSNKVTEKGKDVELRCDPISGHTALYWYRQSLGQGLEFLIYFQGNSAPDKSGLPSDRFSAERTGGSVSTLTIQRTQQEDSAVYLCASSLLVHEQFFGPGTRLTVL.

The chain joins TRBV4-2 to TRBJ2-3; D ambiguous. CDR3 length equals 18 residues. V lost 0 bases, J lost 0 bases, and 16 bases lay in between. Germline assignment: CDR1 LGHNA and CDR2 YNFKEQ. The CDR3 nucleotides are TGTGCCAGCAGCCAAGAGGCCCAGCGACACGTAAGCACAGATACGCAGTATTTT. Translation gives CASSQEAQRHVSTDTQYF.

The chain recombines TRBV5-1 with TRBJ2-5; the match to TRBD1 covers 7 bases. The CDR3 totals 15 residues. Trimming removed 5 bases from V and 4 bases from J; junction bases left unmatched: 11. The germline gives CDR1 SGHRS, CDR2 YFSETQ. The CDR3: CASRRQGGEIETQYF. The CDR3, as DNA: TGCGCCAGCAGGCGACAGGGTGGGGAGATAGAGACCCAGTACTTC. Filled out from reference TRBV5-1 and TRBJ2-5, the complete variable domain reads KAGVTQTPRYLIKTRGQQVTLSCSPISGHRSVSWYQQTPGQGLQFLFEYFSETQRNKGNFPGRFSGRQFSNSRSEMNVSTLELGDSALYLCASRRQGGEIETQYFGPGTRLLVL.

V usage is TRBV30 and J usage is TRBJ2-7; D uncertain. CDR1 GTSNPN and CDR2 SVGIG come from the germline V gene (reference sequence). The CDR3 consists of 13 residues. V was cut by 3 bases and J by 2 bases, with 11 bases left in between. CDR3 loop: CAWSALRAYEQYF. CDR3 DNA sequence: TGTGCCTGGAGCGCTTTAAGGGCCTACGAGCAGTACTTC.

CDR3 sequence (DNA): TGTGCCAGTGGTCGGGCAGCGGGGGTTTACTACGAGCAGTACTTC. Its translation is CASGRAAGVYYEQYF. V gene TRBV19 combines with J gene TRBJ2-7; 8 bases match TRBD2. Per the germline V gene, CDR1 is LNHDA and CDR2 is SQIVND (reference sequence). V shed 8 bases and J 3 bases; nucleotides not matched to a gene: 12. The length of the CDR3 is 15 residues.

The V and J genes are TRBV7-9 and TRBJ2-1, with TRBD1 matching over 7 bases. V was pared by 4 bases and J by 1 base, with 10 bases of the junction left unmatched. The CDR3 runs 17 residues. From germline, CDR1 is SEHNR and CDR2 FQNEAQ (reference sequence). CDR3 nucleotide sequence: TGTGCCAGCAGCTATAAGACCGGGACAGAGTCCTACAATGAGCAGTTCTTC. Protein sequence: CASSYKTGTESYNEQFF.

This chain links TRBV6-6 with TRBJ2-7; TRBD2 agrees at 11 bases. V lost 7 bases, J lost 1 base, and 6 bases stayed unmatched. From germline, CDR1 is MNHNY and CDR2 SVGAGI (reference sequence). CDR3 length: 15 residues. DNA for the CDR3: TGTGCCAGCACCCAAAGACTAGCGGGATCCTACGAGCAGTACTTC. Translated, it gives CASTQRLAGSYEQYF.

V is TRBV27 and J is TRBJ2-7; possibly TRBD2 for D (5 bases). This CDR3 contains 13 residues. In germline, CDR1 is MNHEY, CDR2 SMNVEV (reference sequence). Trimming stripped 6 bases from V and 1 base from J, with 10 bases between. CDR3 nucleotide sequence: TGTGCCAGCAGCCCGGGAAGGTCCTACGAGCAGTACTTC. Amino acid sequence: CASSPGRSYEQYF.